This T cell receptor beta chain stems from a study of T-cell memory formation after mild COVID-19. For the study at large: In these data, TCR clusters were largely donor specific.

MiXCR was run by TCRdb on the 5' RACE reads, yielding one entry per CDR3 protein. The data show about 560,000 distinct CDR3 sequences, with less than 25% seen just once and roughly 8.3% held by the top ten. General study points: CD4+ clones that contracted lay mainly in CM and EM; CD8+ ones lay in EMRA. Balance between CD4 and CD8 was seen in clones contracting day 15 to 85, and a CD4+ lean was seen in later expanders. Cross-reactive memory seemingly joined, as some responding clones were found in pre-infection memory.

This clonotype was seen repeatedly, ten times or more. Its antigen is not known. Sequencing used PBMCs or a T cell subset sorted from them (not recorded which). This receptor was obtained from an adult woman who had mild COVID-19 (a few samples of this study predate the infection). Cell type and time point are not known.

The DNA of the CDR3 is TGTGCCAGCAGTTACTACATCCGGGAGATACCCTACGAGCAGTACTTC. Amino acids: CASSYYIREIPYEQYF. The chain is built from TRBV6-2 or TRBV6-3 and TRBJ2-7; D possibly corresponds to TRBD2 (6 bases). CDR3 size: 16 residues. CDR1 is MNHEY, CDR2 SVGEGT, per germline. V lost 1 base, J lost 2 bases, and 15 bases lay in between.